A selection of T cell receptor beta chains follows, all from one sample in a study of graft-versus-host responses after intestinal transplantation. Sequencing used immunoSEQ multiplex PCR; TCRdb keeps in-frame clones, though not all of them. Of roughly 60,000 clones listed, around 91% are singletons. The specimen comprised PBMCs, sampled about 4 months after intestinal transplantation. These receptors all come from a human patient who received an intestinal transplant, so some T cells may come from the graft donor. The CDR3 runs from the conserved cysteine through the conserved F or W. Fields, in order: D gene, J gene, V gene, clone size, CDR3 DNA, CDR3 protein. A D gene is named only where the DNA matches it firmly. Size values are once, few and many counts, or a class for expanded clones, and some rows have none.

D: NA
J: TRBJ2-3
V: TRBV5-4
size: NA
DNA: TGTGCCAGCAGCTTGGGAGGCCTCCCCGACACAGATACGCAGTATTTT
CDR3: CASSLGGLPDTDTQYF

D: TRBD1
J: TRBJ2-2
V: TRBV27
size: NA
DNA: TGTGCCAGCAGTGACAGGGGGCTTATCGGGGAGCTGTTTTTT
CDR3: CASSDRGLIGELFF

D: TRBD1
J: TRBJ1-3
V: TRBV29-1
size: NA
DNA: TGCAGCGTTGATTTGGGACAGGGAGGAAACACCATATATTTT
CDR3: CSVDLGQGGNTIYF

D: TRBD2
J: TRBJ2-2
V: TRBV15
size: NA
DNA: TGTGCCACCAGCAGAGATCTAGCGGGAGTTGGAGTGGGAGGGGAGCTGTTTTTT
CDR3: CATSRDLAGVGVGGELFF

D: TRBD2
J: TRBJ2-7
V: TRBV4-1
size: NA
DNA: TGCGCCAGCAGCCCGAGCGGGAGCTACGAGCAGTACTTC
CDR3: CASSPSGSYEQYF

D: NA
J: TRBJ1-6
V: TRBV20-1
size: NA
DNA: TGCAGTGCTAGCGGGGATTCACCCCTCCACTTT
CDR3: CSASGDSPLHF

D: NA
J: TRBJ2-7
V: TRBV21-1
size: NA
DNA: TGTGCCAGCAGCAAAGTTTCAGAGAGGACTAGCTGCCGAGTTGCCGAGCAGTACTTC
CDR3: CASSKVSERTSCRVAEQYF

D: TRBD2
J: TRBJ2-7
V: TRBV2
size: NA
DNA: TGTGCCAGCAGCGCGGGACTAGCGGACGAGCAGTACTTC
CDR3: CASSAGLADEQYF

D: NA
J: TRBJ2-7
V: TRBV6-5
size: NA
DNA: TGTGCCAGCAGTCCAATACTGAGCTCCTACGAGCAGTACTTC
CDR3: CASSPILSSYEQYF

D: NA
J: TRBJ2-7
V: TRBV18
size: NA
DNA: TGTGCCAGCTCACTCGCCCAGGCGGGCCCGAAGTCCTCCTACGAGCAGTACTTC
CDR3: CASSLAQAGPKSSYEQYF

D: TRBD1
J: TRBJ2-1
V: TRBV6-5
size: NA
DNA: TGTGCCAGCAGTTACCCCGGGACAGGGCGGGCTGAGCAGTTCTTC
CDR3: CASSYPGTGRAEQFF

D: NA
J: TRBJ2-4
V: TRBV5-4
size: once
DNA: TGTGCCAGCAGCTCGAAACAGGGGAGGGCGGACATTCAGTACTTC
CDR3: CASSSKQGRADIQYF

D: NA
J: TRBJ2-7
V: TRBV21-1
size: NA
DNA: TGTGCCACCGCACAGGGGTACGAGCAGTACTTC
CDR3: CATAQGYEQYF

D: NA
J: TRBJ2-1
V: TRBV5-1
size: NA
DNA: TGCGCCAGCAGCTTGGGGTGGGTCAGCGGTGGCTCCTACAATGAGCAGTTCTTC
CDR3: CASSLGWVSGGSYNEQFF

D: TRBD1
J: TRBJ1-4
V: TRBV7-9
size: NA
DNA: TGTGCCAGCAGCGACCTGGGACAGGTTGGGGAAAAACTGTTTTTT
CDR3: CASSDLGQVGEKLFF

D: NA
J: TRBJ2-7
V: TRBV5-5
size: NA
DNA: TGTGCCAGCAGCTCGCCGGGACACACTGCTACCTACGAGCAGTACTTC
CDR3: CASSSPGHTATYEQYF

D: TRBD2
J: TRBJ2-3
V: TRBV9
size: NA
DNA: TGTGCCAGCAGCGCACTAGCGGGAGGGACAGATACGCAGTATTTT
CDR3: CASSALAGGTDTQYF

D: TRBD1
J: TRBJ1-2
V: TRBV4-2
size: NA
DNA: TGTGCCAGCAGCCAGGATGGGGAACCGGGACAGCCCTTCTATGGCTACACCTTC
CDR3: CASSQDGEPGQPFYGYTF

D: TRBD2
J: TRBJ2-7
V: TRBV4-1
size: NA
DNA: TGCGCCAGCAGCCAAGTACTAGCGGTTTCCTACGAGCAGTACTTC
CDR3: CASSQVLAVSYEQYF

D: TRBD1
J: TRBJ2-5
V: TRBV4-1
size: few
DNA: TGCGCCAGCAGCCCAATCGACAGGGTCCGGGAGACCCAGTACTTC
CDR3: CASSPIDRVRETQYF

D: TRBD1
J: TRBJ2-7
V: TRBV7-6
size: NA
DNA: TGTGCCAGCAGCTTACCCCCCGACAGGGCACCCTACGAGCAGTACTTC
CDR3: CASSLPPDRAPYEQYF

D: NA
J: TRBJ2-5
V: TRBV7-3
size: NA
DNA: TGTGCCAGCAGCTTACCCCCCCAAGAGACCCAGTACTTC
CDR3: CASSLPPQETQYF

D: TRBD2
J: TRBJ2-1
V: TRBV2
size: NA
DNA: TGTGCCACCGCAACAAGGACTAGCGAGTACAATGAGCAGTTCTTC
CDR3: CATATRTSEYNEQFF

D: TRBD1
J: TRBJ1-5
V: TRBV28
size: NA
DNA: TGTGCCAGCAGTTTCGGCACAGGGGGAGACAATCAGCCCCAGCATTTT
CDR3: CASSFGTGGDNQPQHF

D: TRBD1
J: TRBJ1-2
V: TRBV11-3
size: NA
DNA: TGTGCCAGCAGCTTCGGGACAGGGGTTGACTATGGCTACACCTTC
CDR3: CASSFGTGVDYGYTF

D: TRBD1
J: TRBJ2-7
V: TRBV28
size: once
DNA: TGTGCCAGCAGTTTATCTGGACAGGGGCAGTACTTC
CDR3: CASSLSGQGQYF

D: TRBD1
J: TRBJ2-7
V: TRBV13
size: NA
DNA: TGTGCCAGCAGCACCCGACAGGGGCGAAGCTCCTACGAGCAGTACTTC
CDR3: CASSTRQGRSSYEQYF

D: NA
J: TRBJ2-3
V: TRBV9
size: NA
DNA: TGTGCCAGCAGCGTAGAGAGGGCTCTCACAGATACGCAGTATTTT
CDR3: CASSVERALTDTQYF

D: NA
J: TRBJ1-1
V: TRBV5-1
size: NA
DNA: TGCGCCAGCAGCTGGGGGACGGACACTGAAGCTTTCTTT
CDR3: CASSWGTDTEAFF

D: TRBD1
J: TRBJ1-5
V: TRBV28
size: few
DNA: TGTGCCAGCAGTTTACTCCGGGACAGGTTTCCCAATCAGCCCCAGCATTTT
CDR3: CASSLLRDRFPNQPQHF

D: TRBD2
J: TRBJ2-5
V: TRBV7-2
size: few
DNA: TGTGCCAGCAGCTTCAGCGGGGGGCTTGTCGAGACCCAGTACTTC
CDR3: CASSFSGGLVETQYF

D: NA
J: TRBJ2-2
V: TRBV19
size: NA
DNA: TGTGCCAGTAGTAAGACAGTAAAAACCGGGGAGCTGTTTTTT
CDR3: CASSKTVKTGELFF

D: NA
J: TRBJ1-3
V: TRBV19
size: NA
DNA: TGTGTCAGTAGTTCCCGGGGTGGAAACACCATATATTTT
CDR3: CVSSSRGGNTIYF

D: TRBD2
J: TRBJ2-7
V: TRBV9
size: once
DNA: TGTGCCAGCAGCGTAGGGGTAATAGCGGGAGAGTACGAGCAGTACTTC
CDR3: CASSVGVIAGEYEQYF

D: TRBD1
J: TRBJ1-2
V: TRBV5-1
size: NA
DNA: TGCGCCAGCAGCCTCGGGACAGGGCGCTATGGCTACACCTTC
CDR3: CASSLGTGRYGYTF

D: TRBD2
J: TRBJ2-1
V: TRBV19
size: NA
DNA: TGTGCCAGTAGTGCCGGGACTAGCGGCAATGAGCAGTTCTTC
CDR3: CASSAGTSGNEQFF

D: NA
J: TRBJ2-7
V: TRBV5-4
size: few
DNA: TGTGCCAGCAGCTTCGGACGAAACGAGCAGTACTTC
CDR3: CASSFGRNEQYF

D: NA
J: TRBJ2-7
V: TRBV27
size: NA
DNA: TGTGCCAGCAGTTTCCGGGACCGAATCTACGAGCAGTACTTC
CDR3: CASSFRDRIYEQYF

D: NA
J: TRBJ2-7
V: TRBV28
size: NA
DNA: TGTGCCAGCAGTCCTGGGAGCGGCGCCTCCTACGAGCAGTACTTC
CDR3: CASSPGSGASYEQYF

D: NA
J: TRBJ2-1
V: TRBV14
size: NA
DNA: TGTGCCAGCAGCCAGGGCAGGTACAATGAGCAGTTCTTC
CDR3: CASSQGRYNEQFF

D: TRBD2
J: TRBJ2-1
V: TRBV9
size: NA
DNA: TGTGCCAGCAGCGTAGTCGCGGGGGGGCACAATGAGCAGTTCTTC
CDR3: CASSVVAGGHNEQFF

D: NA
J: TRBJ2-5
V: TRBV28
size: NA
DNA: TGTGCCAGCAGTTTAGGTGGCAGAGAAGTAGAGACCCAGTACTTC
CDR3: CASSLGGREVETQYF

D: NA
J: TRBJ1-2
V: TRBV6-1
size: NA
DNA: TGTGCCAGCACGGACAGAGCTAGTGGCTACACCTTC
CDR3: CASTDRASGYTF

D: NA
J: TRBJ2-3
V: TRBV6-1
size: NA
DNA: TGTGCCAGCAGTGCGGGGGGCATCGCAGATACGCAGTATTTT
CDR3: CASSAGGIADTQYF

D: NA
J: TRBJ1-1
V: TRBV6-6
size: NA
DNA: TGTGCCAGCAGTCCAACAGGGAGGGCTGAAGCTTTCTTT
CDR3: CASSPTGRAEAFF

D: TRBD1
J: TRBJ2-4
V: TRBV19
size: NA
DNA: TGTGCCAGTACCGACAGGGGCTCCAAAAACATTCAGTACTTC
CDR3: CASTDRGSKNIQYF

D: TRBD2
J: TRBJ2-7
V: TRBV18
size: NA
DNA: TGTGCCAGCTCCCGACTAGCGGGACTATACGAGCAGTACTTC
CDR3: CASSRLAGLYEQYF

D: NA
J: TRBJ1-2
V: TRBV5-4
size: NA
DNA: TGTGCCAGCAGCTCCATAAGGGCAGCGAACTATGGCTACACCTTC
CDR3: CASSSIRAANYGYTF

D: NA
J: TRBJ2-1
V: TRBV28
size: few
DNA: TGTGCCAGCACTTTATTCGATGAGCAGTTCTTC
CDR3: CASTLFDEQFF

D: TRBD1
J: TRBJ1-2
V: TRBV5-1
size: NA
DNA: TGCGCCAGCAGCCCGGAGGGGACAGTCTATGGCTACACCTTC
CDR3: CASSPEGTVYGYTF

D: NA
J: TRBJ1-4
V: TRBV6-5
size: NA
DNA: TGTGCCAGCAGTTACAGGGTCGGGGAAAAACTGTTTTTT
CDR3: CASSYRVGEKLFF

D: NA
J: TRBJ2-3
V: TRBV13
size: NA
DNA: TGTGCCAGCAGCTACGGCCGGAGCACAGATACGCAGTATTTT
CDR3: CASSYGRSTDTQYF

D: TRBD1
J: TRBJ1-1
V: TRBV7-8
size: NA
DNA: TGTGCCAGCAAAAGGGACAGGAACACTGAAGCTTTCTTT
CDR3: CASKRDRNTEAFF

D: TRBD1
J: TRBJ2-7
V: TRBV19
size: NA
DNA: TGTGCCAGTAGTATCACAGGGGTCCCCTACGAGCAGTACTTC
CDR3: CASSITGVPYEQYF

D: NA
J: TRBJ2-7
V: TRBV6-1
size: NA
DNA: TGTGCCAGCAGGCCGGTATGGGGAAGCTCCTACGAGCAGTACTTC
CDR3: CASRPVWGSSYEQYF

D: NA
J: TRBJ1-1
V: TRBV28
size: NA
DNA: TGTGCCAGCAGTTTATGGCAGAAGGACACTGAAGCTTTCTTT
CDR3: CASSLWQKDTEAFF

D: TRBD1
J: TRBJ2-1
V: TRBV25-1
size: NA
DNA: TGTGCCAGCAGTGAACGGGACAGGCTCTACAATGAGCAGTTCTTC
CDR3: CASSERDRLYNEQFF

D: NA
J: TRBJ2-7
V: TRBV19
size: NA
DNA: TGTGCCTCTAGTACCGCACCGGAACAGCAGTACTTC
CDR3: CASSTAPEQQYF